What follows are 17 T cell receptor beta chains derived from one specimen sequenced in a study of cytomegalovirus exposure and HLA in healthy donors. Amplification used 60 Vbeta primers and 13 Jbeta primers. Sequencing used immunoSEQ multiplex PCR; TCRdb keeps in-frame clones, though not all of them. In the table there are over 150,000 clones, around four fifths of which are singletons. The sample consisted of PBMCs. All receptors derive from a woman aged 50 to 60 in good health and CMV-seronegative.

The chain is built from TRBV28 and TRBJ2-7, with 7 nucleotides matching TRBD2. With V trimmed by 2 bases and J by 6 bases, 13 bases remained unmatched. Germline V gene data show CDR1 as MDHEN and CDR2 as SYDVKM. The CDR3 contains 16 residues. The CDR3 sequence: CASSLRSATGGVEQYF. DNA for the CDR3: TGTGCCAGCAGTTTACGGTCTGCTACGGGAGGCGTCGAGCAGTACTTC.

The chain carries TRBV20-1 and TRBJ2-1; D gene uncertain. Germline V gene lookup returns CDR1 DFQATT and CDR2 SNEGSKA (reference sequence). CDR3 length: 10 residues. The ends were cut back, 2 bases at V and 13 bases at J, with 9 bases in the middle. CDR3 sequence reads: CSARRGDQFF. DNA of the CDR3: TGCAGTGCTAGAAGAGGAGACCAGTTCTTC.

This clone was seen just once. V gene TRBV27 combines with J gene TRBJ1-5; unclear D gene. Germline V gene data show CDR1 as MNHEY and CDR2 as SMNVEV (reference sequence). The CDR3 contains 17 residues. V shed 0 bases and J shed 3 bases, with 15 bases lying between them. For the CDR3, the DNA is TGTGCCAGCAGTTTATCGGGAGGGAAGGCTCTCAATCAGCCCCAGCATTTT. It translates to CASSLSGGKALNQPQHF.

J is TRBJ2-2 and V is TRBV6-1; possible D gene TRBD1, 6 bases. The germline CDR1 and CDR2 sequences are MNHNS and SASEGT. Trimming shortened V by 4 bases and J by 5 bases, and 14 bases separated the two germline ends. The CDR3 extends over 15 amino acids. The CDR3, as DNA: TGTGCCAGCAGTGGTGGTCAGGGGTTGACCGGGGAGCTGTTTTTT. This codes for CASSGGQGLTGELFF.

This chain uses TRBV5-6 with TRBJ2-3, with D possibly being TRBD1 (6 bases). Germline CDR1 SGHDT, CDR2 YYEEEE. V was cut by 4 bases and J by 6 bases, with 15 bases left in between. The CDR3 consists of 14 residues. The CDR3: CASSQGHPPDTQYF. CDR3 in DNA: TGTGCCAGCAGCCAGGGACACCCCCCGGATACGCAGTATTTT.

The chain joins TRBV2 to TRBJ2-2; the D gene is possibly TRBD2 (6 bases). CDR1 is SNHLY, CDR2 FYNNEI, per germline. The CDR3 is 15 residues long. The germline V and J ends were trimmed by 2 bases and 6 bases, with 13 bases remaining between them. CDR3 bases: TGTGCCAGCAGTGAATTGGTTTCGGGGGCCGGGGAGCTGTTTTTT. It codes for CASSELVSGAGELFF.

The chain links TRBV7-9 to TRBJ2-1, with D possibly matching TRBD2 (5 bases). V was pared by 5 bases and J by 3 bases, with 17 bases between. CDR1 SEHNR and CDR2 FQNEAQ come from the germline V gene (reference sequence). The CDR3 is 16 amino acids. The CDR3 loop reads CASSTEGGLYYNEQFF. The CDR3 DNA reads TGTGCCAGCAGCACCGAGGGCGGACTCTACTACAATGAGCAGTTCTTC.

The J gene is TRBJ2-1, the V gene TRBV27; 11 positions agree with TRBD2. Trimming at V came to 8 bases and at J to 9 bases, leaving 9 bases not matched to a gene. Germline loops: CDR1 MNHEY, CDR2 SMNVEV (reference sequence). The CDR3 length is 14 residues. The CDR3 loop reads CASWGTSGSSEQFF. DNA for the CDR3: TGTGCCAGCTGGGGAACTAGCGGGAGCTCTGAGCAGTTCTTC.

The chain employs TRBV18 and TRBJ1-5; D perhaps matches TRBD1 (6 bases). The length of the CDR3 is 16 residues. Germline-derived CDR1 and CDR2 are KGHSH and LQKENI. Trimming stripped 1 base from V and 0 bases from J, with 10 bases between. The chain's CDR3 is CASSPLVQGSNQPQHF. CDR3 DNA sequence: TGTGCCAGCTCACCACTCGTACAGGGTAGCAATCAGCCCCAGCATTTT. Full variable domain (outside the CDR3, taken from reference TRBV18 and TRBJ1-5): NAGVMQNPRHLVRRRGQEARLRCSPMKGHSHVYWYRQLPEEGLKFMVYLQKENIIDESGMPKERFSAEFPKEGPSILRIQQVVRGDSAAYFCASSPLVQGSNQPQHFGDGTRLSIL.

In this sample, this clone turned up once. V gene TRBV11-2 combines with J gene TRBJ2-3; the match to TRBD2 covers 9 bases. The CDR3 is 15 residues long. Trimming removed 5 bases from V and 2 bases from J; junction bases left unmatched: 5. The germline V gene has CDR1 SGHAT and CDR2 FQNNGV. CDR3 sequence: CASSDSGGTTDTQYF. The CDR3 coding sequence is TGTGCCAGCAGCGATAGCGGGGGAACCACAGATACGCAGTATTTT.

CDR3 sequence reads: CASSEVVSGELFF. As DNA, the CDR3 is TGTGCCAGCAGTGAAGTGGTTAGCGGGGAGCTGTTTTTT. This chain links TRBV2 with TRBJ2-2, with D unresolved. The CDR3 length is 13 residues. V was cut by 1 base and J by 7 bases, with 7 bases left in between. Germline V CDR1 and CDR2: SNHLY, FYNNEI. The variable domain in full, completed from reference TRBV2 and TRBJ2-2, reads EPEVTQTPSHQVTQMGQEVILRCVPISNHLYFYWYRQILGQKVEFLVSFYNNEISEKSEIFDDQFSVERPDGSNFTLKIRSTKLEDSAMYFCASSEVVSGELFFGEGSRLTVL.

CDR3 nucleotide sequence: TGTGCCAGTAGTATATGGATTAGGGGGTCTAGCACAGATACGCAGTATTTT. Residues: CASSIWIRGSSTDTQYF. The J gene is TRBJ2-3, the V gene TRBV19; D may be TRBD1 (6 bases). Germline CDR1 is LNHDA and CDR2 is SQIVND (reference sequence). CDR3 length equals 17 residues. With 2 bases removed from V and 0 bases from J, the gap between germline ends came to 15 bases. Full variable domain (rest looked up from reference TRBV19 and TRBJ2-3): DGGITQSPKYLFRKEGQNVTLSCEQNLNHDAMYWYRQDPGQGLRLIYYSQIVNDFQKGDIAEGYSVSREKKESFPLTVTSAQKNPTAFYLCASSIWIRGSSTDTQYFGPGTRLTVL.

The chain uses TRBV15 and TRBJ2-1; 10 nucleotides align to TRBD1. The V gene end was trimmed by 5 bases and the J gene end by 0 bases; junction bases not matched to a gene: 1. The CDR3 runs 15 residues. The germline CDR1 and CDR2 sequences are LNHNV and YYDKDF (reference sequence). The CDR3 sequence is CATSRQGASYNEQFF. CDR3 DNA: TGTGCCACCAGCCGACAGGGGGCCTCCTACAATGAGCAGTTCTTC. Combining the CDR3 with reference TRBV15 and TRBJ2-1 gives the whole variable domain DAMVIQNPRYQVTQFGKPVTLSCSQTLNHNVMYWYQQKSSQAPKLLFHYYDKDFNNEADTPDNFQSRRPNTSFCFLDIRSPGLGDTAMYLCATSRQGASYNEQFFGPGTRLTVL.

V is TRBV7-9 and J is TRBJ1-2; perhaps TRBD1 as D (6 bases). Germline values: CDR1 SEHNR, CDR2 FQNEAQ (reference sequence). With 7 bases removed from V and 8 bases from J, the gap between germline ends came to 17 bases. The CDR3 spans 13 residues. CDR3: CASTRGGARGYTF. CDR3 coding DNA: TGTGCCAGCACCCGCGGGGGGGCAAGAGGCTACACCTTC.

V and J are TRBV6-1 and TRBJ2-7; tentative D call: TRBD2 (6 bases). There are 15 residues in the CDR3. The V end was cut by 8 bases, the J end by 4 bases, with 21 bases between. CDR1 and CDR2 from the germline V gene are MNHNS and SASEGT. CDR3 sequence (DNA): TGTGCCAGCGGACTCCGTTCGGGACTGCAGTACGAGCAGTACTTC. Protein product: CASGLRSGLQYEQYF.

CDR3 DNA sequence: TGTGCCAGCAAAGGGACAGGGAGCTCCTACGAGCAGTACTTC. Protein: CASKGTGSSYEQYF. This rearrangement joins TRBV6-1 to TRBJ2-7; 9 nucleotides match TRBD1. The trim removed 7 bases at V and 0 bases at J, leaving 4 bases unmatched. CDR3 length: 14 residues. Per the germline V gene, CDR1 is MNHNS and CDR2 is SASEGT.

The V call is TRBV6-5, the J call TRBJ2-7; 9 nucleotides match TRBD2. CDR1 and CDR2 from the germline V gene are MNHEY and SVGAGI. After removal of 5 bases from V and 5 bases from J, the junction contained 10 bases not matched to a gene. CDR3 length: 15 amino acids. DNA of the CDR3: TGTGCCAGCAGTCCGTCGGGACTAGCCGTCGACGAGCAGTACTTC. Its translation is CASSPSGLAVDEQYF.